This TCR beta chain was found in a study of CD8 T cells in Susac syndrome. With random hexamers, roughly 0.45 to 1 ug RNA was reverse transcribed. TCRdb analysed the immunoSEQ multiplex PCR reads with MiXCR anew, one entry per CDR3 protein. The sample yields 190,000 or so distinct CDR3 sequences, 85% to 95% seen once. Sequencing was carried out using CD4+ T cells from PBMCs. This receptor was taken from a human donor with multiple sclerosis.

Here the CDR3 DNA reads TGTGCCAGCAGCGCAGGGTTCGGAGAAAAACTGTTTTTT. Protein sequence: CASSAGFGEKLFF. The V and J genes are TRBV9 and TRBJ1-4, with D tentatively TRBD1 (5 bases). The germline V and J ends were trimmed by 3 bases and 8 bases, with 11 bases remaining between them. The V gene's germline CDR1 is SGDLS and CDR2 YYNGEE. The CDR3 extends over 13 amino acids.